The 10 T cell receptor beta chains reported below all come from one sample, sequenced in a study of beta chain features in type 1 diabetes. The study's findings and limits: TCRB CDR3s from Type 1 diabetes patients were moderately but significantly shorter in all four CD4+ subsets.

No cognate antigen is known for these TCRs. The investigators reverse transcribed all of the isolated RNA, so they sequenced expressed TCRB transcripts. Libraries were prepared by immunoSEQ multiplex PCR; TCRdb keeps only in-frame clonotypes and omits some of them. The repertoire includes 150,000 to 200,000 clones, approximately 8.8% of them detected once, and about 0.65% sits in the top ten. Sequencing was performed on central memory CD4+ T cells from blood. Source of these receptors: a woman aged 30 to 39 with type 1 diabetes.

The V call is TRBV10-3, the J call TRBJ1-2, with 8 bases lining up with TRBD1. Unmatched junction bases numbered 8, after V lost 5 bases and J lost 9 bases. Germline lookup yields CDR1 ENHRY and CDR2 SYGVKD. The CDR3 sequence is 13 residues long. CDR3: CAISLGQDRSYTF. For the CDR3, the DNA is TGTGCCATCAGTCTGGGACAGGATCGTAGCTACACCTTC.

This chain uses TRBV30 with TRBJ1-5; the D gene is possibly TRBD1 (6 bases). CDR1 and CDR2 from the germline V gene are GTSNPN and SVGIG (reference sequence). The CDR3 consists of 14 residues. V was pared by 2 bases and J by 7 bases, with 15 bases between. The CDR3, as DNA: TGTGCCTGGAGTAGAACAGGGATTAAACAGCCCCAGCATTTT. The encoded protein is CAWSRTGIKQPQHF.

This clone showed up just a few times. The chain recombines TRBV6-6 with TRBJ2-1, with 11 bases aligning to TRBD2. The CDR3 is made up of 15 amino acids. Germline loops: CDR1 MNHNY, CDR2 SVGAGI (reference sequence). V lost 8 bases to trimming and J lost 4 bases; unmatched junction nucleotides: 7. CDR3: CASGLGLAGYNEQFF. In DNA, the CDR3 is TGTGCCAGCGGACTAGGACTAGCGGGTTACAATGAGCAGTTCTTC.

This clone was observed a few times. The chain recombines TRBV10-3 with TRBJ2-3; 9 nucleotides match TRBD2. J lost 3 bases, V lost 8 bases, and 6 bases had no gene match. Germline CDR1 ENHRY, CDR2 SYGVKD. This CDR3 has 14 residues. Here the CDR3 reads CAIGGLAITDTQYF. The DNA for the CDR3 is TGTGCCATCGGGGGACTAGCAATAACAGATACGCAGTATTTT.

The rearrangement links TRBV9 to TRBJ1-5; no clear D gene. The V gene's germline CDR1 is SGDLS and CDR2 YYNGEE. The CDR3 runs 13 residues. V was pared by 5 bases and J by 7 bases, with 13 bases between. The CDR3 coding sequence is TGTGCCAGCAGTGCTTATTCGGGGCAGCCCCAGCATTTT. Residues: CASSAYSGQPQHF.

The chain employs TRBV11-2 and TRBJ2-5; D is unresolved. The V gene's germline CDR1 is SGHAT and CDR2 FQNNGV. The CDR3 totals 15 residues. V was pared by 1 base and J by 3 bases, with 12 bases between. CDR3 DNA sequence: TGTGCCAGCAGCTTAGGATTAATGAGAGAAGAGACCCAGTACTTC. It encodes CASSLGLMREETQYF.

This chain joins TRBV30 and TRBJ2-1; 9 positions agree with TRBD2. V shed 5 bases, J shed 9 bases, and the junction held 8 bases outside the gene matches. Germline V gives CDR1 GTSNPN, CDR2 SVGIG (reference sequence). The CDR3 is 13 amino acids. The CDR3 sequence is CAWSSGELGEQFF. CDR3 DNA: TGTGCCTGGTCTAGCGGGGAGTTGGGTGAGCAGTTCTTC.

CDR3 loop: CASSRGGREVETQYF. The CDR3 DNA reads as TGTGCCAGCTCACGAGGGGGCAGGGAAGTTGAGACCCAGTACTTC. The genes are TRBV18 and TRBJ2-5; 7 bases agree with TRBD1. CDR3 length: 15 amino acids. Germline CDR1 reads KGHSH; CDR2 reads LQKENI. V trimming: 4 bases; J trimming: 5 bases; junction bases outside the gene matches: 10.

Only a few counts were recorded for this clone. The chain joins TRBV5-4 to TRBJ2-7; perhaps TRBD2 as D (5 bases). The CDR3 consists of 14 residues. From germline, CDR1 is SGHNT and CDR2 YYREEE (reference sequence). V lost 1 base, J lost 5 bases, and 13 bases lay in between. The CDR3 reads CASSLRVFSDEQYF. The DNA of the CDR3 is TGTGCCAGCAGCTTGAGGGTTTTTAGCGACGAGCAGTACTTC.

In its sample, this clone was seen a few times. The V gene is TRBV5-4, the J gene TRBJ1-1, with 7 bases that match TRBD1. Germline V CDR1 and CDR2: SGHNT, YYREEE (reference sequence). This CDR3 spans 12 amino acids. J lost 10 bases, V lost 0 bases, and 3 bases had no gene match. The CDR3 DNA follows: TGTGCCAGCAGCTTGGACAGGGGAACAGCTTTCTTT. Protein: CASSLDRGTAFF.